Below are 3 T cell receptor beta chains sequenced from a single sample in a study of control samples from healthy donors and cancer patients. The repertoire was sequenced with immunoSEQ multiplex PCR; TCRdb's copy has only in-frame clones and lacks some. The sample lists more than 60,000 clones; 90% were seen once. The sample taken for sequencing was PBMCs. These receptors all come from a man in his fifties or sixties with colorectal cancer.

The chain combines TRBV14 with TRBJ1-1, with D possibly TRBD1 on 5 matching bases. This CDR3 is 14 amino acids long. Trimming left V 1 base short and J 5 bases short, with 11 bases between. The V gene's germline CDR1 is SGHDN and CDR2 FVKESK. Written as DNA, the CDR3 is TGTGCCAGCAGCCAAGTGTCAGGGATTACTGAAGCTTTCTTT. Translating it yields CASSQVSGITEAFF.

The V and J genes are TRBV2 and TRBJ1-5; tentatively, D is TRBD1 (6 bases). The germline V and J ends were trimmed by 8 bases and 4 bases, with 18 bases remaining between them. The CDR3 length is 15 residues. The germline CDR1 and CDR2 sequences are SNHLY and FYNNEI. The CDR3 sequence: CASAQDGTRNQPQHF. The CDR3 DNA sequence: TGTGCCAGCGCCCAGGACGGGACACGAAATCAGCCCCAGCATTTT.

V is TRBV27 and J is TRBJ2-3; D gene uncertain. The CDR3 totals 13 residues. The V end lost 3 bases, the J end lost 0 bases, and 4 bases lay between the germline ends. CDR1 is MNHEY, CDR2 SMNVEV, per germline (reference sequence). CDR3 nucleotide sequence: TGTGCCAGCAGTTTCTATAGCACAGATACGCAGTATTTT. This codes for CASSFYSTDTQYF.